This paragraph reports one T cell receptor (beta chain). Germline CDR1 is SEHNR and CDR2 is FQNEAQ (reference sequence). This CDR3 has 16 amino acids. Trimming left V 6 bases short and J 0 bases short, with 15 bases between. After constant-region reverse-primer amplification, full-length variable regions underwent semi-nested PCR with Nested Universal Primer A. TCRdb fed the 5' RACE reads into MiXCR, producing one record per CDR3 protein. There are 10,000 to 15,000 distinct CDR3 sequences in the sample; around a quarter occur only once, and under 3.5% lies in the top ten. The source is a female donor with breast cancer. The sample was naive CD4+ T cells sorted from blood. The subset was: naive CD4+ T cells, CD4+CD45RA+CD25-. V and J are TRBV7-9 and TRBJ1-5; D is uncertain. The CDR3 nucleotides are TGTGCCAGCAGTCTAGTTGTTGGCAATAGCAATCAGCCCCAGCATTTT. This sequence encodes CASSLVVGNSNQPQHF.